The clone carrying this T cell receptor beta chain has only a few counts. These data come from a study of T cell changes during pregnancy in multiple sclerosis. Clones were sequenced by immunoSEQ multiplex PCR, and TCRdb holds only the in-frame ones, with some missing. This sample carries 50,000 or so clones, 92% of them seen once, and the ten largest clones take about 0.6%. The CDR3 totals 13 residues. Trimming left V 4 bases short and J 6 bases short, with 13 bases between. Germline V CDR1 and CDR2: SGHAT, FQNNGV. Sequenced material: CD4+ T cells from peripheral blood mononuclear cells, taken after pregnancy. The chain links TRBV11-2 to TRBJ2-7; weak D call: TRBD2 (6 bases). The TCR sequence derives from a female donor with multiple sclerosis, enrolled in a pregnancy study. CDR3 protein: CASSSGWRAEQYF. The CDR3 region has the DNA TGTGCCAGCAGCTCAGGATGGAGGGCCGAGCAGTACTTC.